This T cell receptor (beta chain) stems from a study of control samples from healthy donors and cancer patients. Here immunoSEQ multiplex PCR was the method, and the copy in TCRdb shows in-frame clones only, minus some. The profile shows about 98,000 clones, approximately 82% of them singletons. The TCR originated in a man aged 60 to 75 in good health. The sample comprised blood.

The CDR3 sequence: CASGTGTGNEQYF. For the CDR3, the DNA is TGTGCCAGCGGGACCGGGACAGGGAACGAGCAGTACTTC. The rearrangement joins TRBV13 to TRBJ2-7; the match to TRBD1 covers 9 bases. The CDR3 sequence is 13 residues long. The ends lost 8 bases at V and 5 bases at J; junction bases unmatched: 7. The germline CDR1 and CDR2 sequences are PRHDT and FYEKMQ (reference sequence).